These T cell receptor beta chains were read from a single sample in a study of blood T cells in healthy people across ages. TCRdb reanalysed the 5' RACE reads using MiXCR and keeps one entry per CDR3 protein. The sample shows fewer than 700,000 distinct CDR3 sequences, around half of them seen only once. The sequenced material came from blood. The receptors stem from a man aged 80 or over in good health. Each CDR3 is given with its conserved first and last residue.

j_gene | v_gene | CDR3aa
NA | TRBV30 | CAWSVSGQAFYEQYF
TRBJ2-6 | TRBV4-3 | CASSQEEGSGANVLTF
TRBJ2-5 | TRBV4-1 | CASSQSTRTGKDQETQYF
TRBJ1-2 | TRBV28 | CASSVGGFYGYTF
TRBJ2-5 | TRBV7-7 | CASSLDLGSLQYF
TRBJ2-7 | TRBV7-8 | CATNNGVSEQYF
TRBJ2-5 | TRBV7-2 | CASSPVAGRETQYF
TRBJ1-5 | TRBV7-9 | CASSFDSRSNQPQHF
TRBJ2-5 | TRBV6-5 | CASSYSGAGPRSGETQYF
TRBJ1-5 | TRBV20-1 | CSARGQGAFDQPQHF
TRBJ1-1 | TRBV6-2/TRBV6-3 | CASSYSTGTEAFF
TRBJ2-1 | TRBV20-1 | CSARAVSGDYHNEQFF
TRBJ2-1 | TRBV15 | CATSKPGTSGLNEQFF
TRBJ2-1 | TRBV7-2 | CASSLGTGIRDEQFF
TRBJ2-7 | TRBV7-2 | CASSLEVTYYEQYF
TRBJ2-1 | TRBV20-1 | CSARDLAGSYNEQFF
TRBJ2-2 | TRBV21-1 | CASSRQYTGELFF
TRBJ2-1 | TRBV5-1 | CASSLDYSEQFF
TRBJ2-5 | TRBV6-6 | CATLAGGLETQYF
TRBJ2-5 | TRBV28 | CASNVGRETQYF
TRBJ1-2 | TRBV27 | CASSFPGGHGYTF
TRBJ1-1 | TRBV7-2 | CASSFRAAPRVNTEAFF
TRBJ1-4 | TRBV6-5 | CASSTGQRNEKLFF
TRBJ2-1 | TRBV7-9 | CASSPGGWSRSEQFF
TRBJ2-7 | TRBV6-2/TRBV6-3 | CASTLTLGDWYEQYF
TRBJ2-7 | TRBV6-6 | CASSRMGEQYF
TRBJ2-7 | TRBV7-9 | CASSRTGSYEQYF
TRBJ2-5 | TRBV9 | CASSERLGLAGGETQYF
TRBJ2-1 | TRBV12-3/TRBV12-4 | CAGSLWPNEQFF
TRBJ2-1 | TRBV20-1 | CSAREPSGGAFEQFF
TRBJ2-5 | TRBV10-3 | CAITSGLYQETQYF